This TCR beta chain stems from a study of T cells in Graves' hyperthyroidism and ophthalmopathy (dated by TCRdb to about 2019). Study-level background: Peripheral blood was sampled at the time of initial diagnosis, prior to any treatment. A discovery cohort of about 96 patients, approximately 44 with Graves' ophthalmopathy and about 58 with stable Graves' hyperthyroidism, was used to find distinguishing TCR V-J signatures. Prospective prediction of ophthalmopathy was tested in an independent validation cohort of 18 to 20 hyperthyroidism patients and 17 patients who later progressed to ophthalmopathy. For training and testing, the 100 patients in the discovery cohort were randomly divided in a 7:3 ratio. Thyroid tissue and blood T-cell repertoires from roughly six Graves' hyperthyroidism patients were also compared in the study. Following sampling, methimazole starting at 30 mg daily was given to hyperthyroidism patients, and high-dose intravenous methylprednisolone was given to ophthalmopathy patients. The paper describes TCR Vbeta CDR3 sequencing of 130 to 150 peripheral blood samples, made up of some 42 ophthalmopathy patients, over 70 hyperthyroidism patients and 17 progressor patients.

With respect to this clonotype: Which antigen it targets is not known. It has no much larger one-base neighbor in the sample; base qualities were not kept.

The full study reports these points: Most expanded thyroid clonotypes (frequency above 0.001) were also detected in blood, suggesting blood repertoires may reflect thyroid immune responses. During validation, the model predicted progression to ophthalmopathy a median of around 6 months ahead of onset, with approximately 70% sensitivity and 72.22% specificity. No statistical method was used to fix the sample size in advance, and group allocation was not hidden from the investigators. A 13 V-J signature model separated ophthalmopathy from stable hyperthyroidism, with around 90% sensitivity and roughly 82% specificity in cross-validation and 80%/75% in testing.

Trimming leaves V shorter by 5 bases and J shorter by 0 bases, with the junction holding 9 bases beyond the gene matches. Reading the germline V gene (reference sequence) gives CDR1 GTSNPN and CDR2 SVGIG. The CDR3, cysteine through phenylalanine, is 16 amino acids long. The only DNA kept is the CDR3, 48 bases in frame from the first base. The TCR beta CDR3 regions were amplified from RNA transcripts. The first round of RT-PCR for the TCR CDR3 was performed with the HTBI primer set and the Qiagen OneStep RT-PCR kit. The libraries were constructed in a second round of multiplex PCR and then size-selected and purified. Paired-end sequencing of the libraries was performed with 100 bp reads on an Illumina HiSeq2000. The authors' analysis ran thus. SOAPnuke was used to process the raw data, throwing out any read that contained adapters or uncalled bases, had a mean Phred below 15, or lacked an exact constant-primer or identifier match. COPE v1.2.5 was used to merge high-quality paired reads, and clonotypes were defined as unique nucleotide sequences. Clonotypes were aligned to IMGT TRBV, TRBD and TRBJ reference segments using MiTCR v1.1. Analysis was restricted to V-J combinations with a frequency above 0.0001, which covered roughly 99% of repertoires. A TCS score was defined as the ratio of F50 (clonal expansion) to E x V (chaos), with BLOSUM62-based TCRdist applied between CDR3 peptides within each V-J. Welch's t-statistics and random forest reduced fewer than 550 V-J features to under 15, which were used in a naive Bayes classifier (R e1071). The public reads were run again by TCRdb, first through fastp at Q25 and then through MiXCR, and only productive beta chains were kept. Each CDR3 protein appears once, grouped with its most common genes and DNA. These V and J calls derive from TCRdb rather than the authors' analysis. The sample table holds hundreds of thousands of distinct CDR3 sequences, of which approximately 15% were seen once. The ten largest clones capture 5.8% of the sample.

Hyperthyroidism patients were aged 18 to 65 years and newly diagnosed, with disease duration of less than 2 months. Any patient with an uncontrolled infection, another autoimmune disease, pregnancy or lactation was excluded. Diagnoses were established on the basis of clinical symptoms, serum thyroxine and TRAb, thyroid ultrasound, and orbital computed tomography. Blood from progressor patients was collected at the time of first diagnosis with hyperthyroidism, before any ophthalmopathy symptoms had appeared. PBMCs were separated from 10 ml of fresh peripheral blood using Ficoll-Paque density gradient centrifugation. Patients classed as progressors first received a Graves' hyperthyroidism diagnosis and then went on to develop ophthalmopathy during follow-up. Trizol reagent was used to extract total RNA, and RNA quality was then checked on an Agilent 2100 Bioanalyzer.

Rearrangement joined TRBV30 to TRBJ1-1, and TRBD1 matches 10 of the central bases. Source material: blood. This receptor was obtained from a young woman with Graves' hyperthyroidism that later progressed to Graves' ophthalmopathy. The CDR3 in this case is CAWAGDRGVVNTEAFF. The DNA is as follows: TGTGCCTGGGCTGGGGACAGGGGAGTCGTGAACACTGAAGCTTTCTTT.